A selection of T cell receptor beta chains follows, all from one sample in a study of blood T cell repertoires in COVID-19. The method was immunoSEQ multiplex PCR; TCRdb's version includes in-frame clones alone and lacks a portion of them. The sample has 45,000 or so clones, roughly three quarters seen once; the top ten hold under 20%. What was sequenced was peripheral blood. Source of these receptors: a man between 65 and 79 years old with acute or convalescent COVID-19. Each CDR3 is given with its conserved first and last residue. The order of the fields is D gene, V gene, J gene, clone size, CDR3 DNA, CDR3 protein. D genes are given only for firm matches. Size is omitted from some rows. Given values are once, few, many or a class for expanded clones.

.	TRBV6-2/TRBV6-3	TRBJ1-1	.	TGTGCCAGCAGTTCGCCGAGTGGGGGCAGGGACACTGAAGCTTTCTTT	CASSSPSGGRDTEAFF
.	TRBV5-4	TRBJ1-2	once	TGTGCCAGCAGCTTGCATAACTATGGCTACACCTTC	CASSLHNYGYTF
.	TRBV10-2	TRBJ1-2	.	TGCGCCAGCAGTGAGTCGGGCAGGTCTAACTATGGCTACACCTTC	CASSESGRSNYGYTF
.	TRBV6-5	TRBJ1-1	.	TGTGCCAGCGGGGCGACAGGTCGGGGCACTGAAGCTTTCTTT	CASGATGRGTEAFF
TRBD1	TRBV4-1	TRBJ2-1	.	TGCGCCAGCAGCCAAGAGGGCAGGGGGCAAGGCGGTGAGCAGTTCTTC	CASSQEGRGQGGEQFF
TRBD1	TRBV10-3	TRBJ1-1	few	TGTGCCATCAGTGACAGGGGGCTGGTCACTGAAGCTTTCTTT	CAISDRGLVTEAFF
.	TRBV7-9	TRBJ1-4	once	TGTGCCAGCAGCTTAGGGTCCGGTAATGAAAAACTGTTTTTT	CASSLGSGNEKLFF
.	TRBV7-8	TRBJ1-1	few	TGTGCCAGCAGCTATCAGGGAATGGCCACTGAAGCTTTCTTT	CASSYQGMATEAFF
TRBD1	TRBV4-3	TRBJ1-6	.	TGCGCCAGCAGCCATACGACAGGGGACTCCTATAATTCACCCCTCCACTTT	CASSHTTGDSYNSPLHF
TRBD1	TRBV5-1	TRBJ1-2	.	TGCGCCAGCAGCTTGGCGACAGGGGGTTATGGCTACACCTTC	CASSLATGGYGYTF
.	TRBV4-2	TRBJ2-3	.	TGTGCCAGCAGCCAAGATTGGGGCGATACGCAGTATTTT	CASSQDWGDTQYF
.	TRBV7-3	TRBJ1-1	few	TGTGCCAGCAGCTTAACCAGGGACATGAACACTGAAGCTTTCTTT	CASSLTRDMNTEAFF
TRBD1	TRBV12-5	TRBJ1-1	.	TGTGCTAGTGGCCTCAGGGCAGGGGGGCTGCAAACCTTGAACACTGAAGCTTTCTTT	CASGLRAGGLQTLNTEAFF
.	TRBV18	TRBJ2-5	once	TGTGCCAGCTCACCCGACGGCCGGGAAGTAGAGACCCAGTACTTC	CASSPDGREVETQYF
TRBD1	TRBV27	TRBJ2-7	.	TGTGCCAGCAGTTCCGGACAGGGATTTTCCTACGAGCAGTACTTC	CASSSGQGFSYEQYF
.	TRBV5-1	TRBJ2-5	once	TGCGCCAGCAGCTTGACATCGTACCAAGAGACCCAGTACTTC	CASSLTSYQETQYF
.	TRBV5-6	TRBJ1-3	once	TGTGCCAGCAACCTAGGGAGTGCTGGAAACACCATATATTTT	CASNLGSAGNTIYF
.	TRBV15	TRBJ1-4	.	TGTGCCACCAGCCCCGGGACAAACAATGAAAAACTGTTTTTT	CATSPGTNNEKLFF
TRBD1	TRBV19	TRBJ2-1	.	TGTGCCAGTAGTCCCCCTGCTTCACAGGGGAATGAGCAGTTCTTC	CASSPPASQGNEQFF
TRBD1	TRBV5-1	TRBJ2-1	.	TGCGCCAGCAGCTTGCGGGGACAGACCTACAATGAGCAGTTCTTC	CASSLRGQTYNEQFF
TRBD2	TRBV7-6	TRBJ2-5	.	TGTGCCAGCAGCCCAGGGACTAGCGGGGGGGCGGAGACCCAGTACTTC	CASSPGTSGGAETQYF
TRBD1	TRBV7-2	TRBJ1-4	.	TGTGCCAGCAGCTCAGGGACAGGGGTCGTGGGAAAACTGTTTTTT	CASSSGTGVVGKLFF
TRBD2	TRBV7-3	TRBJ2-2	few	TGTGCCAGCAGCCCCCGGGGGGGGAACACCGGGGAGCTGTTTTTT	CASSPRGGNTGELFF
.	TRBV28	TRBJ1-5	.	TGTGCCAGCAGCCCCCTGGACAACAATCAGCCCCAGCATTTT	CASSPLDNNQPQHF
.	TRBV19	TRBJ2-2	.	TGTGCCAGTAGTAAAAACGGACAGACGAACACCGGGGAGCTGTTTTTT	CASSKNGQTNTGELFF
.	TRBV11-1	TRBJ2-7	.	TGTGCCAGCAGCCAAGGACTGATCTACGAGCAGTACTTC	CASSQGLIYEQYF
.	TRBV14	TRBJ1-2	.	TGTGCCAGCAGCCAAGATCTTGGAGGGTATGGCTACACCTTC	CASSQDLGGYGYTF
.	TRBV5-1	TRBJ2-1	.	TGCGCCAGCAGCCCGGCGGGGGCCGGGTACAATGAGCAGTTCTTC	CASSPAGAGYNEQFF
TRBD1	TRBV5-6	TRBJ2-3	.	TGTGCCAGCAGACTGGACAGGGATACGCAGTATTTT	CASRLDRDTQYF
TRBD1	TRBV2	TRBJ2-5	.	TGTGCCAGCAGTGATGAGGACAGGTCGGGGGAGACCCAGTACTTC	CASSDEDRSGETQYF
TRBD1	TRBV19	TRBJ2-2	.	TGTGCCAGCCTACAGGGGGCTCAAACCGGGGAGCTGTTTTTT	CASLQGAQTGELFF
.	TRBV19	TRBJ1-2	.	TGTGCCAGTAGCCTAACAGGACAGTTTAACTACACCTTC	CASSLTGQFNYTF
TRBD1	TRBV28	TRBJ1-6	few	TGTGCCAGCAGCCTTCCGGGACAGGGGTTTAGCTCCTATAATTCACCCCTCCACTTT	CASSLPGQGFSSYNSPLHF
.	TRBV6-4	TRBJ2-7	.	TGTGCCAGCATCTTCATTCGGGGACACCTCTGTTCGTACGAGCAGTACTTC	CASIFIRGHLCSYEQYF
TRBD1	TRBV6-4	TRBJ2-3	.	TGTGCCAGCAGCAGGGACAGTTTTAGCACAGATACGCAGTATTTT	CASSRDSFSTDTQYF
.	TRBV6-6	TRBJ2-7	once	TGTGCCAGCAGTTACCTCCCGAATCGAGTATCATACGAGCAGTACTTC	CASSYLPNRVSYEQYF
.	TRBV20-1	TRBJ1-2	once	TGCAGTGCTAGTCAGGGTTACGGCTACACCTTC	CSASQGYGYTF
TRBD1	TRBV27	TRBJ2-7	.	TGTGCCAGCAGTTTCCAGGGGGCTACCTACGAGCAGTACTTC	CASSFQGATYEQYF
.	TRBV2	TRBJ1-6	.	TGTGCCAGCAGGCGACAGACAGGAGATAATTCACCCCTCCACTTT	CASRRQTGDNSPLHF
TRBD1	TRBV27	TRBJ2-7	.	TGTGCCAGCAGTTTAATGACAGGGGGCTACGAGCAGTACTTC	CASSLMTGGYEQYF
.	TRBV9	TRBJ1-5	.	TGTGCCAGCAGCGTAGACCAGGGGCTAAATCAGCCCCAGCATTTT	CASSVDQGLNQPQHF
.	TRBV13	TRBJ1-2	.	TGTGCCAGCAGCTCCCGAAGGGGGGGCTACACCTTC	CASSSRRGGYTF
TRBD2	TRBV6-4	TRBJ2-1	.	TGTGCCAGCAGTGAGACTAGCGGGGGGATAGCTGAGCAGTTCTTC	CASSETSGGIAEQFF
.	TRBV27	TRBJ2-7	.	TGTGCCAGCAGTTTATCGAACCGGGACACCTCCTACGAGCAGTACTTC	CASSLSNRDTSYEQYF
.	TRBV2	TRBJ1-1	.	TGTGCCACCGATCCAGGGATGTCTGAAGCTTTCTTT	CATDPGMSEAFF
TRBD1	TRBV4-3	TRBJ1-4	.	TGCGCCAGCAGCCAAGATTATTCAGGGGGCTTGGCTAATGAAAAACTGTTTTTT	CASSQDYSGGLANEKLFF
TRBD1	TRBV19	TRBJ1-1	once	TGTGCCAGTAGTATCGGGATGGCAGGGGGAAAGCCTGAAGCTTTCTTT	CASSIGMAGGKPEAFF
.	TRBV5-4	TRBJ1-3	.	TGTGCCAGCAGCTTGGAGCGTTCTAACTCTGGAAACACCATATATTTT	CASSLERSNSGNTIYF
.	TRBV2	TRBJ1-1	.	TGTGCCAGCAGTGAGTCAGTGGGGGCGCAGAACACTGAAGCTTTCTTT	CASSESVGAQNTEAFF
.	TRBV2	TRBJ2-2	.	TGTGCCAGCAGTGGGACTACTAACACCGGGGAGCTGTTTTTT	CASSGTTNTGELFF
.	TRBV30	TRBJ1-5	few	TGTGCCTGGAGTCCCCCTCGACAGGTCGGCAATCAGCCCCAGCATTTT	CAWSPPRQVGNQPQHF
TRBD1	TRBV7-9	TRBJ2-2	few	TGTGCCAGCAGCCCGGGACAGCTCCGAGGGTCTAACACCGGGGAGCTGTTTTTT	CASSPGQLRGSNTGELFF
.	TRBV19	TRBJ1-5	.	TGTGCCAGTAGGCAGGTCCCGAGCAATCAGCCCCAGCATTTT	CASRQVPSNQPQHF
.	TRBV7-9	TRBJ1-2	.	TGTGCCAGCAGCTCGGGGGGTAACTATGGCTACACCTTC	CASSSGGNYGYTF
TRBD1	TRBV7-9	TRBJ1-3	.	TGTGCCAGCAGCTCCCGACAGGGTGGTGGAAACACCATATATTTT	CASSSRQGGGNTIYF